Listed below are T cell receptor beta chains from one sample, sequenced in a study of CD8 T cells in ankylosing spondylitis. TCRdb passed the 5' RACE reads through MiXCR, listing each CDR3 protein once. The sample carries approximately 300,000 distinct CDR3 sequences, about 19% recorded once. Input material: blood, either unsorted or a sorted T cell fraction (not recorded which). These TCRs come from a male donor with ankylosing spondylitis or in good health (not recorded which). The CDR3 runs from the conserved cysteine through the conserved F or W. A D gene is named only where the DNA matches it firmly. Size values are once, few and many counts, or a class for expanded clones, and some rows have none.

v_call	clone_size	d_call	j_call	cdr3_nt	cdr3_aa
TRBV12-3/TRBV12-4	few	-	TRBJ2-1	TGTGCCAGCAGCTGGGTGACTGTTTCCAATGAGCAGTTCTTC	CASSWVTVSNEQFF
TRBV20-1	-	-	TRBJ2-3	TGCAGTACCCCGGGATCCACAGATACGCAGTATTTT	CSTPGSTDTQYF
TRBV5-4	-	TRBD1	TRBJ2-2	TGTGCCAGCAGCCTCCGGGACAGTTACACCGGGGAGCTGTTTTTT	CASSLRDSYTGELFF
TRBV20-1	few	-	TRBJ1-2	TGCAGTGCTATCGGGGAAATCTATGGCTACACCTTC	CSAIGEIYGYTF
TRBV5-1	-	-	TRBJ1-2	TGCGCCAGCAGCTTGGGACAGGCGGCGGATGGCTACACCTTC	CASSLGQAADGYTF
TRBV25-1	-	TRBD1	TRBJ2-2	TGTGCCAGCAGAGGCCGACAGGGAAACACCGGGGAGCTGTTTTTT	CASRGRQGNTGELFF
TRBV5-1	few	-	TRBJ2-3	TGTGCCAGCAGCTTAGATCGGGGACGCACAGATACGCAGTATTTT	CASSLDRGRTDTQYF
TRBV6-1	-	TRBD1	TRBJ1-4	TGTGCCAGCAGGTCCTTTACAGGGGAGATTGCAACTAATGAAAAACTGTTTTTT	CASRSFTGEIATNEKLFF
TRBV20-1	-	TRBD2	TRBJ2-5	TGCAGTGCCCAACGACTAGCGGGGGGTTGGGAGACCCAGTACTTC	CSAQRLAGGWETQYF
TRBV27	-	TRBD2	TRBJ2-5	TGTGCCAGCACCTACGTAGCGGGAGAGACCCAGTACTTC	CASTYVAGETQYF
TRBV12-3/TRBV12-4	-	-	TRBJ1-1	TGTGCCAGCAGTTTTTTCCAGGTAGGCACTGAAGCTTTCTTT	CASSFFQVGTEAFF
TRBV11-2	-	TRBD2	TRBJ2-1	TGTGCCAGCAGCAACCGACTAGCGGGAGGGCCGAACAATGAGCAGTTCTTC	CASSNRLAGGPNNEQFF
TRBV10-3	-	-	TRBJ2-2	TGTGCCACGGGATACTCACAGGGAATCCTCACCGGGGAGCTGTTTTTT	CATGYSQGILTGELFF
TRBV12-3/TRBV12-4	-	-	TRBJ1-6	TGTGCCAGCAGCAGGGACGGGAAGTCACCCCTCCACTTT	CASSRDGKSPLHF
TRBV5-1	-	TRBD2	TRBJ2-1	TGCGCCAGCAGCTCGCTAGCGGGGGCTGACAATGAGCAGTTCTTC	CASSSLAGADNEQFF
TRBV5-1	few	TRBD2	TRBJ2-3	TGCGCCAGCAGCTTGGCCCTAGCGGGAGTGTTAGATACGCAGTATTTT	CASSLALAGVLDTQYF
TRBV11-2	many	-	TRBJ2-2	TGTGCCAGCAGCTTAACGTCGAGCACCGGGGAGCTGTTTTTT	CASSLTSSTGELFF
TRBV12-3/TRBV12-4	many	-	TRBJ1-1	TGTGCCAGCAGTTTAGGGACAGTTCTTTCCCCTGAAGCTTTCTTT	CASSLGTVLSPEAFF
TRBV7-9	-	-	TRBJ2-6	TGTGCCAGCAGCCGCAGGGTCCTGACTTTC	CASSRRVLTF
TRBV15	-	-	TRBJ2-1	TGTGCCACCCGAGCAGGGGGGGATAATGAGCAGTTCTTC	CATRAGGDNEQFF
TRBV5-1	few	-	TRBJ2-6	TGCGCCAGCAGCTTGGCCTCAGACCCAGGGGCAGGGGCCAACGTCCTGACTTTC	CASSLASDPGAGANVLTF
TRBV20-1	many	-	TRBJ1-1	TGCAGTGCTAGTGCCGGCCTGGGGGCTTTCTTT	CSASAGLGAFF
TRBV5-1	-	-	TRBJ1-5	TGCGTCAGCAGCTTGGGGCCACAGGGATTGAATCAGCCCCAGCATTTT	CVSSLGPQGLNQPQHF
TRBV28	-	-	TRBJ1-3	TGTGCCAGCGGTTTGACAGCCTCTGGAAACACCATATATTTT	CASGLTASGNTIYF
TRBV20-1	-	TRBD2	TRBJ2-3	TGCAGTGCAACTAGGGCCAGCGGGGGGACCCCTAGCCCATATACGCAGTATTTT	CSATRASGGTPSPYTQYF
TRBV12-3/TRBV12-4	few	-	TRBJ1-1	TGTGCCAGCAGTCCCGGGACCATGAACACTGAAGCTTTCTTT	CASSPGTMNTEAFF
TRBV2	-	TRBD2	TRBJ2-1	TGTGCCAGCAGCACCCTAGCGGGGGCCGTAGGGAATGAGCAGTTCTTC	CASSTLAGAVGNEQFF
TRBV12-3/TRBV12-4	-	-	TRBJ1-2	TGTGCCAGCAGAGCGGGGGTCAGCTATGGCTACACCTTC	CASRAGVSYGYTF
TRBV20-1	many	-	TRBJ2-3	TGCAGTGCTAGCGTGGGAAGCACAGATACGCAGTATTTT	CSASVGSTDTQYF
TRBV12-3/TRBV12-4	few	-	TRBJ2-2	TGTGCCAGCAGTTTCCCTAGACTAGCGAACACCGGGGAGCTGTTTTTT	CASSFPRLANTGELFF
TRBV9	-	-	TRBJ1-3	TGTGCCAGCAGCAGGGGGGAATCGAAGTTCGGAAACACCATATATTTT	CASSRGESKFGNTIYF
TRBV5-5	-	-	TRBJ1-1	TGTGCCAGCAGCTTGGGACACTGGAACACTGAAGCTTTCTTT	CASSLGHWNTEAFF
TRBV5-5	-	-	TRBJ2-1	TGTGCCAGCAATTTACGCAGCAATGAGCAGTTCTTC	CASNLRSNEQFF
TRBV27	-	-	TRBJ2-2	TGTGCCAGCAGCCTCAGGGATACCCGTGAGCCTTCACGTTTAACCGGGGAGCTGTTTTTT	CASSLRDTREPSRLTGELFF
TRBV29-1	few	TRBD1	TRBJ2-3	TGCAGCGCACGACAGGGTCCATCTAGCACAGATACGCAGTATTTT	CSARQGPSSTDTQYF
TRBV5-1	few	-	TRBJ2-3	TGCGCCAGCAGCCCGGCCGCGGGAAGGACAGATACGCAGTATTTT	CASSPAAGRTDTQYF
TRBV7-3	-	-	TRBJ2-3	TGTGCCAGCAGCTTGACTATTTCAATCACAGATACGCAGTATTTT	CASSLTISITDTQYF
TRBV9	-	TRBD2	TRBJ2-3	TGTGCCAGCAGCGAACGGACTAGCGGGAGCCCAGATACGCAGTATTTT	CASSERTSGSPDTQYF
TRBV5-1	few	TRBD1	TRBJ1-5	TGCGCCAGCAGCCCGATGACAGGGGAGCAGCCCCAGCATTTT	CASSPMTGEQPQHF
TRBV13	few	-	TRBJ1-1	TGTGCCAGCAGCTTCACAAGAGGCGCTGAAGCTTTCTTT	CASSFTRGAEAFF
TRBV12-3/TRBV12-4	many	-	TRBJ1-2	TGTGCCAGCAGGGCCAGCCTTTATGGCTACACCTTC	CASRASLYGYTF
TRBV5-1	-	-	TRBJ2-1	TGCGCCAGCAGCTTGGGCCAATTCTATGAGCAGTTCTTC	CASSLGQFYEQFF
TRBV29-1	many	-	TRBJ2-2	TGCAGCGTTCTTGAAAGGACGGCGAACACCGGGGAGCTGTTTTTT	CSVLERTANTGELFF
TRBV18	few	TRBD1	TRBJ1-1	TGTGCCAGCTCACCAAGGAGGGGGCAGGACACTGAAGCTTTCTTT	CASSPRRGQDTEAFF
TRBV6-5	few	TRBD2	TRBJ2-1	TGTGCCAGCAGTTACGAGACTAGCGCGCGTGAGCAGTTCTTC	CASSYETSAREQFF
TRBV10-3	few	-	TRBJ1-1	TGTGCCCCAGACCCGGGGAGGGATGTCGCTGAAGCTTTCTTT	CAPDPGRDVAEAFF
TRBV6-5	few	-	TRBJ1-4	TGTGCCAGCAGTTACGGGCAGACTGCAACTAATGAAAAACTGTTTTTT	CASSYGQTATNEKLFF
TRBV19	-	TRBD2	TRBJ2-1	TGTGCCACAATTCCGGGAGGGCCAAATAATGAGCAGTTCTTC	CATIPGGPNNEQFF
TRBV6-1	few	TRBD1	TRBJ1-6	TGTGCCAGCAGAGGACAGGGGGCGCTTTCACCCCTCCACTTT	CASRGQGALSPLHF
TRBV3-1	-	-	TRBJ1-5	TGTGCCAGCAGCAAACAGGGTAGCAATCAGCCCCAGCATTTT	CASSKQGSNQPQHF
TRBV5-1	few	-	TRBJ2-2	TGCGCCAGCAGCCGGGACTGGATAAACACCGGGGAGCTGTTTTTT	CASSRDWINTGELFF
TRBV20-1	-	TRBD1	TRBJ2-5	TGCAGTGCTACCCAGACAGGGCGTCCAGAGACCCAGTACTTC	CSATQTGRPETQYF
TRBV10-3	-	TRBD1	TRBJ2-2	TGTGCCATCTTAACAGGGGGTGAATCCGGGGAGCTGTTTTTT	CAILTGGESGELFF